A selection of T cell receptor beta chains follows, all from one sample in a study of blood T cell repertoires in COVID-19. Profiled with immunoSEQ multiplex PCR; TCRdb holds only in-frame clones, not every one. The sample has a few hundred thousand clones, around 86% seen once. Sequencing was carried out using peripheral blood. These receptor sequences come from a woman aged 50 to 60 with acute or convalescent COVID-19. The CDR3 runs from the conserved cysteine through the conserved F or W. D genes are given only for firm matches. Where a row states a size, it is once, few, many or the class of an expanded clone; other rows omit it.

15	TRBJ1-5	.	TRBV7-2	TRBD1	CANSIRQGGNQPQHF	TGTGCCAACAGCATCCGACAGGGAGGCAATCAGCCCCAGCATTTT
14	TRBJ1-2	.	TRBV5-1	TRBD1	CASSVGQGNYGYTF	TGCGCCAGCAGCGTGGGACAGGGGAACTATGGCTACACCTTC
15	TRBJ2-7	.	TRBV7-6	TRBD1	CASSTRTGGDYEQYF	TGTGCCAGCAGCACCCGGACAGGGGGGGACTACGAGCAGTACTTC
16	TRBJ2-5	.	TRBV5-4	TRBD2	CASSPGGGTVQETQYF	TGTGCCAGCAGCCCGGGGGGTGGGACGGTACAAGAGACCCAGTACTTC
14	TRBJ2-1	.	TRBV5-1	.	CASSLGPGGNEQFF	TGCGCCAGCAGCTTGGGGCCAGGGGGGAATGAGCAGTTCTTC
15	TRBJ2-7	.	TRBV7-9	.	CASSGAAGGTYEQYF	TGTGCCAGCAGCGGGGCCGCAGGCGGTACCTACGAGCAGTACTTC
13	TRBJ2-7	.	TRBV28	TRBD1	CASTTGGSYEQYF	TGTGCCAGCACTACAGGGGGATCCTACGAGCAGTACTTC
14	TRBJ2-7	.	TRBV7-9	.	CASSLGTISIEQYF	TGTGCCAGCAGCTTAGGGACTATATCCATCGAGCAGTACTTC
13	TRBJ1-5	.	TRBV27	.	CASSLTGRRPQHF	TGTGCCAGCAGTTTAACGGGGAGAAGACCCCAGCATTTT
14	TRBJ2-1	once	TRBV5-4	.	CASTFEGSLNEQFF	TGTGCCAGCACCTTCGAGGGATCCCTGAATGAGCAGTTCTTC
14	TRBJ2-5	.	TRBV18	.	CASSPYRVGETQYF	TGTGCCAGCTCACCCTACAGGGTGGGAGAGACCCAGTACTTC
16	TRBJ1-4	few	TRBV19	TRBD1	CASTSQGTASYEKLFF	TGTGCCAGTACCTCACAGGGGACAGCCTCATACGAAAAACTGTTTTTT
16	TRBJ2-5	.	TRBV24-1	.	CATSDQRRGNQETQYF	TGTGCCACCAGTGACCAACGAAGAGGAAATCAAGAGACCCAGTACTTC
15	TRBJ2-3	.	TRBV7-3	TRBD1	CASSLWTGGTDTQYF	TGTGCCAGCAGCTTATGGACAGGGGGCACAGATACGCAGTATTTT
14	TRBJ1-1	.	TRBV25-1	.	CASTPGAADTEAFF	TGTGCCAGCACGCCAGGGGCGGCGGACACTGAAGCTTTCTTT
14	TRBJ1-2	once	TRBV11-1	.	CASSLWAGNYGYTF	TGTGCCAGCAGCTTATGGGCGGGTAACTATGGCTACACCTTC
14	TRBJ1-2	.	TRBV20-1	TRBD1	CSASRGRGPQGYTF	TGCAGTGCTAGTCGCGGCAGGGGGCCTCAGGGCTACACCTTC
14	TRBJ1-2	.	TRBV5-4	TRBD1	CASSLAGGDFGYTF	TGTGCCAGCAGCTTGGCAGGGGGCGACTTCGGCTACACCTTC
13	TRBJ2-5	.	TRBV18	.	CASSPTIQETQYF	TGTGCCAGCTCACCTACAATCCAAGAGACCCAGTACTTC